Here is one TCR beta chain with its context. The CDR3 contains 15 residues. Per germline, CDR1 MDHEN and CDR2 SYDVKM. Trimming pared 5 bases from V and 3 bases from J, leaving 15 bases between. Data came from immunoSEQ multiplex PCR; TCRdb stores just in-frame clones and leaves some out. The table includes 600,000 to 750,000 clones, around 70% detected once. These data come from a study of shared clonotypes between healthy human individuals. Splitting of CD4+ cells produced CD45RA+ naive and CD45RA-negative memory subsets. This TCR was sampled from a woman in her 30s in good health. The chain recombines TRBV28 with TRBJ2-3; D not certain. The sequenced material came from memory CD4+ T cells sorted from blood. Noted subset: CD45RA-negative fraction. CDR3 in amino acids: CASSRNFVVTDTQYF. The CDR3 DNA sequence: TGTGCCAGCAGTAGAAATTTCGTCGTTACAGATACGCAGTATTTT.